The clone carrying this T cell receptor beta chain was observed a handful of times. This CDR3 has 13 residues. V lost 8 bases and J 4 bases, leaving 14 bases between the germline ends. Looked up from germline, CDR1 is LNHDA and CDR2 is SQIVND (reference sequence). This entry belongs to a study of T cells in localized non-small cell lung cancer. This table comes from immunoSEQ multiplex PCR, and its TCRdb copy is limited to in-frame clones, with some not included. The table shows roughly 48,000 clones, with about three quarters occurring only once. This receptor was obtained from a woman aged 35 to 70 with stage II lung adenocarcinoma. The material sequenced was PBMCs, taken before any cancer treatment. This sequence joins TRBV19 and TRBJ1-2; TRBD1 might be the D (5 bases). The CDR3 is CASSLHGGYGYTF. The CDR3 DNA reads as TGTGCCAGTTCGCTCCACGGGGGCTATGGCTACACCTTC.